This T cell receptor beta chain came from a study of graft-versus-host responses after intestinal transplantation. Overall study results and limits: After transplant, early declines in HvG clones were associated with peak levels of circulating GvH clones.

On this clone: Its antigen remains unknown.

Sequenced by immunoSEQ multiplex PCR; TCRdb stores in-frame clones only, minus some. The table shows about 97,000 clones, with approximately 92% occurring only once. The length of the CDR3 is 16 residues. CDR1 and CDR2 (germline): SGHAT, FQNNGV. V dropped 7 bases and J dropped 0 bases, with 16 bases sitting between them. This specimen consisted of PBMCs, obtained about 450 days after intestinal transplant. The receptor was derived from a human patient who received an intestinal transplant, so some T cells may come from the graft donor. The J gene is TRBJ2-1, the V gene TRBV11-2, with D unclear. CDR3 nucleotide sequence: TGTGCCAGCACCCCACGTCCGGGTAGCTCCTACAATGAGCAGTTCTTC. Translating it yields CASTPRPGSSYNEQFF. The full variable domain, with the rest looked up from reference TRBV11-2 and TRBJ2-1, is EAGVAQSPRYKIIEKRQSVAFWCNPISGHATLYWYQQILGQGPKLLIQFQNNGVVDDSQLPKDRFSAERLKGVDSTLKIQPAKLEDSAVYLCASTPRPGSSYNEQFFGPGTRLTVL.